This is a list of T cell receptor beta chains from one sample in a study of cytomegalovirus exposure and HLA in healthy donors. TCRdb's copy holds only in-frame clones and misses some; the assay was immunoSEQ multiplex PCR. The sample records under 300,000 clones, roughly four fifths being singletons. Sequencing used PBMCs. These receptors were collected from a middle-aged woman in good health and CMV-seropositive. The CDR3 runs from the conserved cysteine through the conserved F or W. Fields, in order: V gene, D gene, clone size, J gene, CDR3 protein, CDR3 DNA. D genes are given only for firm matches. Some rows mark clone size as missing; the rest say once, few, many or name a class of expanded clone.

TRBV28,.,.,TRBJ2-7,CASSLVYRESGVGEQYF,TGTGCCAGCAGTTTAGTTTACAGGGAAAGCGGGGTGGGTGAGCAGTACTTC
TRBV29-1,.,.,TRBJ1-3,CSVAPRGSGNTIYF,TGCAGCGTTGCTCCAAGAGGATCTGGAAACACCATATATTTT
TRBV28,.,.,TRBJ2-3,CASRTQGLEGADTQYF,TGTGCCAGCAGGACTCAAGGACTAGAGGGGGCAGATACGCAGTATTTT
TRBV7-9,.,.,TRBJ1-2,CSSTSGTQFNYGYTF,TGTTCCAGCACCTCCGGGACACAATTCAACTATGGCTACACCTTC
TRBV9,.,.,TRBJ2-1,CASSPGGSSYNEQFF,TGTGCCAGCAGCCCCGGAGGGAGCTCGTACAATGAGCAGTTCTTC
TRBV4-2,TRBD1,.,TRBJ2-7,CASSQTGQGSYEQYF,TGTGCCAGCAGCCAAACGGGACAGGGATCCTACGAGCAGTACTTC
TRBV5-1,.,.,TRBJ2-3,CASSLAASSGTDTQYF,TGCGCCAGCAGCTTGGCCGCGTCTAGTGGTACAGATACGCAGTATTTT
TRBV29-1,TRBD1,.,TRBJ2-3,CSVEGQGTDTQYF,TGCAGCGTGGAAGGACAGGGAACAGATACGCAGTATTTT
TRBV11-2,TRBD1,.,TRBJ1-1,CASSLGTGGRTEAFF,TGTGCCAGCAGCTTAGGGACAGGCGGGAGGACTGAAGCTTTCTTT
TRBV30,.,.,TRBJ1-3,CAWRGQSIYF,TGTGCCTGGAGAGGACAGAGCATATATTTT
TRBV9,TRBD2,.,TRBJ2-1,CASSALAGAYNEQFF,TGTGCCAGCAGCGCCCTAGCGGGGGCCTACAATGAGCAGTTCTTC
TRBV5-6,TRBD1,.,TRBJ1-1,CASSPGQGKIGTEAFF,TGTGCCAGCAGCCCGGGACAGGGGAAGATCGGCACTGAAGCTTTCTTT
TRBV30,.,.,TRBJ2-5,CAWSVRGLALEQYF,TGTGCCTGGAGTGTTCGAGGGCTAGCGTTGGAGCAGTACTTC
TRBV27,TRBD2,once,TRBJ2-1,CASSLSSSGIYNEQFF,TGTGCCAGCAGTTTATCCTCTAGCGGGATTTACAATGAGCAGTTCTTC
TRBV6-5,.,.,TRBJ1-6,CASSRGTASNSPLHF,TGTGCCAGCAGCCGCGGGACGGCGAGTAATTCACCCCTCCACTTT
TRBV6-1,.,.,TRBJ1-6,CASSGDTGLLGGSPLHF,TGTGCCAGCAGTGGTGACACAGGACTCCTGGGGGGTTCACCCCTCCACTTT
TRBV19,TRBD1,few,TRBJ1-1,CASSTPRGAGNTEAFF,TGTGCCAGTAGTACGCCCAGGGGGGCAGGGAACACTGAAGCTTTCTTT
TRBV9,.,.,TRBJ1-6,CASSPRDITSYNSPLHF,TGTGCCAGCAGCCCGCGGGATATCACATCTTATAATTCACCCCTCCACTTT
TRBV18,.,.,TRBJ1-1,CASSPGSEGTEAFF,TGTGCCAGCTCACCGGGGAGTGAGGGCACTGAAGCTTTCTTT
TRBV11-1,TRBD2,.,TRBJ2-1,CASSGKREGIEQFF,TGTGCCTCCTCGGGGAAGCGGGAGGGCATTGAGCAGTTCTTC
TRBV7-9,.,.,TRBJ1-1,CASSLGVENTEAFF,TGTGCCAGCAGCCTCGGGGTTGAGAACACTGAAGCTTTCTTT
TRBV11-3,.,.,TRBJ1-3,CASSLGAGHAPGSGNTIYF,TGTGCCAGCAGCTTAGGGGCCGGACACGCGCCCGGATCTGGAAACACCATATATTTT
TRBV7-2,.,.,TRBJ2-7,CASSLERAYEQYF,TGTGCCAGCAGCTTAGAACGGGCCTACGAGCAGTACTTC
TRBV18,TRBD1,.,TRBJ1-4,CASSPTGQGGEKLFF,TGTGCCAGCTCACCGACGGGACAGGGAGGGGAAAAACTGTTTTTT
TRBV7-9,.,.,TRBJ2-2,CASSPRVTGELFF,TGTGCCAGCAGCCCACGGGTGACCGGGGAGCTGTTTTTT
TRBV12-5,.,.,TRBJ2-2,CASRGLLNTGELFF,TGTGCTAGCCGGGGACTCCTAAACACCGGGGAGCTGTTTTTT
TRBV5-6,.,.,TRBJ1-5,CASSLGTGSPQHF,TGTGCCAGCAGCTTGGGCACAGGGTCGCCCCAGCATTTT
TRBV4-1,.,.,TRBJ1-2,CASSQEHLPQGYTF,TGCGCCAGCAGCCAAGAGCATCTACCGCAAGGCTACACCTTC
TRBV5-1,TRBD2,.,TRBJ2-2,CASQAHSGGNTGELFF,TGCGCCAGCCAGGCCCATAGCGGGGGGAACACCGGGGAGCTGTTTTTT
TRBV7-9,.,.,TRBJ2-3,CASSLMGARVVDTQYF,TGTGCCAGCAGCTTAATGGGAGCTCGGGTCGTAGATACGCAGTATTTT
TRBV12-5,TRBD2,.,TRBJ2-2,CASGLGSGSTTGELFF,TGTGCTAGTGGTTTGGGTAGCGGGAGTACCACCGGGGAGCTGTTTTTT
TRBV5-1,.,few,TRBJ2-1,CASSRESSSYNEQFF,TGCGCCAGCAGCCGGGAGTCGAGCTCCTACAATGAGCAGTTCTTC
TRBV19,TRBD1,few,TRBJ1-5,CASSTGQGMVQPQHF,TGTGCCAGTAGTACCGGACAGGGAATGGTTCAGCCCCAGCATTTT
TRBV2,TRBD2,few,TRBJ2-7,CASSELAGAEQYF,TGTGCCAGCAGTGAGCTGGCGGGAGCCGAGCAGTACTTC
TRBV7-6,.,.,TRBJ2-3,CASSSYSTDTQYF,TGTGCCAGCAGCTCCTACAGCACAGATACGCAGTATTTT
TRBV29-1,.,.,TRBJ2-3,CSVVSSPGLRTDTQYF,TGCAGCGTTGTCTCTTCCCCGGGACTCCGCACAGATACGCAGTATTTT
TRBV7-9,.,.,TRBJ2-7,CASSLDGFGEQYF,TGTGCCAGCAGCTTAGACGGGTTTGGAGAGCAGTACTTC
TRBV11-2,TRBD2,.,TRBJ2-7,CASSSRGGLAGASYEQYF,TGTGCCAGCAGCTCCCGGGGGGGACTAGCGGGAGCGTCCTACGAGCAGTACTTC
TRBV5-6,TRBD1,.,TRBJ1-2,CASSMTGPNYGYTF,TGTGCCAGCAGCATGACAGGGCCTAACTATGGCTACACCTTC
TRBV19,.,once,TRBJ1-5,CASSIDRFNQPQHF,TGTGCCAGTAGTATAGACAGATTCAATCAGCCCCAGCATTTT
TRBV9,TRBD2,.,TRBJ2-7,CASSVGLAGVVLSEEQYF,TGTGCCAGCAGCGTTGGGCTAGCGGGAGTAGTTTTATCGGAAGAGCAGTACTTC
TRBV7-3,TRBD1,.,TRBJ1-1,CASSLTGQGAWHTEAFF,TGTGCCAGCAGCTTAACGGGACAGGGGGCTTGGCACACTGAAGCTTTCTTT
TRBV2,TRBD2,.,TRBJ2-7,CASSEGLAESYEQYF,TGTGCCAGCAGTGAGGGACTAGCGGAGTCCTACGAGCAGTACTTC
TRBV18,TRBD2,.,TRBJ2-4,CASSPPGLAGVVNIQYF,TGTGCCAGCTCACCACCGGGACTAGCGGGAGTGGTAAACATTCAGTACTTC
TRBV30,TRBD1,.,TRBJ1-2,CAWSVEQGGYGYTF,TGTGCCTGGAGTGTGGAACAGGGGGGATATGGCTACACCTTC
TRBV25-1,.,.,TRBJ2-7,CASSSFTGPLGEQYF,TGTGCCAGCAGTTCGTTTACAGGTCCCCTGGGCGAGCAGTACTTC
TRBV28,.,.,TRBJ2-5,CASSQETRRKTQYF,TGTGCCAGCAGCCAGGAAACTAGACGTAAGACCCAGTACTTC
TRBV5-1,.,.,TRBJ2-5,CASSLAGGTQYF,TGCGCCAGCAGCTTGGCCGGGGGGACCCAGTACTTC
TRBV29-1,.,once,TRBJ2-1,CSVHRGPNEQFF,TGCAGCGTTCATAGAGGGCCCAATGAGCAGTTCTTC
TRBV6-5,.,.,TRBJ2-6,CASSFLLSGANVLTF,TGTGCCAGCAGTTTCCTACTGTCTGGGGCCAACGTCCTGACTTTC
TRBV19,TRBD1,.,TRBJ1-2,CASSIQTGGGYGYTF,TGTGCCAGTAGTATACAGACAGGGGGAGGCTATGGCTACACCTTC
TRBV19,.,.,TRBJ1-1,CASSIVGGTEAFF,TGTGCCAGTAGTATAGTGGGGGGGACTGAAGCTTTCTTT
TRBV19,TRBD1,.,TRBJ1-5,CASRSLGLSGQGNQPQHF,TGTGCCAGTCGCTCCCTGGGCCTATCGGGACAGGGGAATCAGCCCCAGCATTTT